The present TCR beta chain was sequenced within a study of coeliac disease. Whole-study context: The study queried TRBV7-2 bias without high-resolution HLA data. Study results and caveats: Of coeliac lamina propria samples, about 45% of the 18 held published gliadin-specific TRB sequences, versus 1 of 6 controls.

This clone was counted only a few times. As yet, its antigen is unknown. The CDR3 contains 15 residues. The V and J ends lost 5 bases and 7 bases respectively, with 15 bases between them. Germline V gene sequence: CDR1 LNHDA, CDR2 SQIVND (reference sequence). Assay used: immunoSEQ multiplex PCR; TCRdb lists only in-frame clones, some missing. The repertoire consists of thousands of clones, with 55% to 75% occurring once and the leading ten covering 5.5% to 7.5%. This clonotype originated in a man aged 30 to 45 with celiac disease. This chain links TRBV19 with TRBJ1-6, with D unresolved. The sequencing input was lamina propria lymphocytes from the gut. The CDR3, as DNA: TGTGCCAGTAGTGCCACGAATGAAGCCAATTCACCCCTCCACTTT. It codes for CASSATNEANSPLHF.